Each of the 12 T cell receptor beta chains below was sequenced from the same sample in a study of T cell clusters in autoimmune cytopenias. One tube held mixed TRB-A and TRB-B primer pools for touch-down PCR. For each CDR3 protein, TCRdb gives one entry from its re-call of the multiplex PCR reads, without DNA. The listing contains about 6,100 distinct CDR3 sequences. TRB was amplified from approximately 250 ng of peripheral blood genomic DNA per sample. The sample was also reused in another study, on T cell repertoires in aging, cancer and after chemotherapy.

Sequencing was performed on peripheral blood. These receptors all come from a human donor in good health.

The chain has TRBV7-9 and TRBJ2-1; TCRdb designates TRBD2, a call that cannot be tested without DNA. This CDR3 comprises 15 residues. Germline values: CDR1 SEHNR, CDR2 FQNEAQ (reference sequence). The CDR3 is CASSRTSGIYNEQFF.

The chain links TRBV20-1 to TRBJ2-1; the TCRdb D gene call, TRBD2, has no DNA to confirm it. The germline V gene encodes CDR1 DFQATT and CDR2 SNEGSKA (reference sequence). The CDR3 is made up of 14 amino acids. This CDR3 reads CSASSGWDYNEQFF.

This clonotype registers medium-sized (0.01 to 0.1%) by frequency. CDR3 sequence reads: CASSNTGGAGETQYF. V and J are TRBV19 and TRBJ2-5; with no DNA, the TCRdb D assignment of TRBD1 cannot be verified. In germline, CDR1 is LNHDA, CDR2 SQIVND (reference sequence). The CDR3 is 15 residues long.

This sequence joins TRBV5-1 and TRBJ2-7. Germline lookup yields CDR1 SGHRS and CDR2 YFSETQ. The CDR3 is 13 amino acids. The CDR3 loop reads CASSLTSSYEQYF.

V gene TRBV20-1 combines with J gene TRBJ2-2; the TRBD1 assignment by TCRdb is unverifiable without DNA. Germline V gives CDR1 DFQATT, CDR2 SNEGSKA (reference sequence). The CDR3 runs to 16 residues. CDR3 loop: CSARGLGAEITGELFF.

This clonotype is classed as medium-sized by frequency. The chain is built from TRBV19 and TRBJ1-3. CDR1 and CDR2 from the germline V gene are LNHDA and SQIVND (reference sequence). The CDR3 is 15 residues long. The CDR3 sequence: CASSIGPSSGNTIYF.

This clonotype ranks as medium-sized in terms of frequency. CDR3 protein: CASSWSGYLNTEAFF. V is TRBV19 and J is TRBJ1-1. Germline values: CDR1 LNHDA, CDR2 SQIVND (reference sequence). The CDR3 totals 15 residues.

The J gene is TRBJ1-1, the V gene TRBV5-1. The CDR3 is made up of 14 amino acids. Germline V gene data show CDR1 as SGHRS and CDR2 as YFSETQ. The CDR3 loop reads CASSFMVEVSEAFF.

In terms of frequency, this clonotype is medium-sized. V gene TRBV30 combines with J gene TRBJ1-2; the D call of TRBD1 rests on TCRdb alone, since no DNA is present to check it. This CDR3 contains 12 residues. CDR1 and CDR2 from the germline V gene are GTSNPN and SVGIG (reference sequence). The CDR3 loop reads CAWSGGPYGYTF.

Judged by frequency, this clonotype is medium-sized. CDR3 sequence: CASSLALGGASVEQFF. V usage is TRBV7-9 and J usage is TRBJ2-1; TCRdb designates TRBD1, a call that cannot be tested without DNA. CDR1 and CDR2 (germline): SEHNR, FQNEAQ (reference sequence). This CDR3 comprises 16 residues.

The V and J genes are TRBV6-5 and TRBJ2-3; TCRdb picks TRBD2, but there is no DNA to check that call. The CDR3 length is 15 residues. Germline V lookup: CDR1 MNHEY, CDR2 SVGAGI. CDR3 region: CASSWDYRYTDTQYF.

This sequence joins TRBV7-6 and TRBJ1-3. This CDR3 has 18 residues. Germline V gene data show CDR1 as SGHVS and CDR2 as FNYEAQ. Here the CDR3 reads CASSLVGFTISSGNTIYF.